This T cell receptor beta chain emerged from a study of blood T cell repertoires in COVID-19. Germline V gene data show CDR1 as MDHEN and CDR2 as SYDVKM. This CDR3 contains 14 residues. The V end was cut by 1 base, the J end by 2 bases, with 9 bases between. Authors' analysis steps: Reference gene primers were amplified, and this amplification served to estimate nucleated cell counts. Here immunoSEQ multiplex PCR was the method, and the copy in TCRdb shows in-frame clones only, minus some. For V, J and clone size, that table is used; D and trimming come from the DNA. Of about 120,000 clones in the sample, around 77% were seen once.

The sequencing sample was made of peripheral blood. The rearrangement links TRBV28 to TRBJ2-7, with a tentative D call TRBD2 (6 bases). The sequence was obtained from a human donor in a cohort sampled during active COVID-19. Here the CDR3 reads CASSLSAGPYEQYF. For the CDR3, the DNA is TGTGCCAGCAGTTTATCGGCGGGGCCCTACGAGCAGTACTTC.